This entry lists 19 T cell receptor beta chains sequenced from one sample in a study of shared clonotypes between healthy human individuals. Assay: immunoSEQ multiplex PCR; the TCRdb copy retains only in-frame clones and omits some. Among about 2.1 million clones listed, approximately 94% were seen once. Terminally differentiated effector memory CD45RA+ cells were excluded from the naive CD8 cells, which were CD45RO-negative and positively selected for CCR7. The sequencing input was naive CD8+ T cells from PBMCs. All receptors come from a man between 18 and 35 years old in good health. Some clones in this sample may be carry-over from other donors' samples.

This chain uses TRBV27 with TRBJ1-1; TRBD1 is a possible D gene (5 bases). The CDR3 loop spans 16 amino acids. Germline loops: CDR1 MNHEY, CDR2 SMNVEV (reference sequence). The V end lost 1 base, the J end lost 1 base, and 13 bases lay between the germline ends. This CDR3 reads CASSLYIGAANTEAFF. The CDR3 nucleotides are TGTGCCAGCAGTTTATACATAGGGGCCGCGAACACTGAAGCTTTCTTT.

The J gene is TRBJ1-2, the V gene TRBV28; D is unresolved. There are 11 residues in the CDR3. Germline V gene data show CDR1 as MDHEN and CDR2 as SYDVKM. The V gene lost 6 bases and the J gene lost 4 bases, with 6 bases spanning the gap. The CDR3 reads CASRGFYGYTF. In DNA, the CDR3 is TGTGCCAGCAGGGGATTCTATGGCTACACCTTC.

The chain has TRBV9 and TRBJ2-2; D is unresolved. CDR1 is SGDLS and CDR2 is YYNGEE in the germline V gene. The length of the CDR3 is 15 residues. The V end was cut by 0 bases, the J end by 2 bases, with 8 bases between. The CDR3 here is CASSVVWGNTGELFF. The CDR3 DNA is TGTGCCAGCAGCGTAGTTTGGGGAAACACCGGGGAGCTGTTTTTT.

The rearrangement uses TRBV5-5 and TRBJ1-5, with a possible D match to TRBD1 (6 bases). V was cut by 2 bases and J by 5 bases, with 17 bases left in between. CDR3 size: 16 residues. The germline V gene has CDR1 SGHKS and CDR2 YYEKEE (reference sequence). The CDR3 spells CASSFGGRKYHQPQHF. The DNA of the CDR3 is TGTGCCAGCAGCTTTGGGGGCAGAAAGTACCATCAGCCCCAGCATTTT.

The chain joins TRBV4-1 to TRBJ1-2; no reliable D call. Germline values: CDR1 MGHRA, CDR2 YSYEKL. Trimming cost V 1 base and J 3 bases, with 12 bases left between them. This CDR3 has 15 residues. The CDR3 spells CASSQVDAFHYGYTF. CDR3 sequence (DNA): TGCGCCAGCAGCCAAGTGGACGCCTTTCACTATGGCTACACCTTC.

The chain recombines TRBV15 with TRBJ1-5, with unresolved D. Germline loops: CDR1 LNHNV, CDR2 YYDKDF (reference sequence). V was clipped by 5 bases and J by 3 bases, with 14 bases between them. This CDR3 is built from 15 residues. This chain's CDR3 is CATSHVREVNQPQHF. CDR3 DNA sequence: TGTGCCACCAGCCATGTGAGGGAAGTCAATCAGCCCCAGCATTTT.

The chain employs TRBV28 and TRBJ2-5, with a possible D match to TRBD1 (5 bases). Per the germline V gene, CDR1 is MDHEN and CDR2 is SYDVKM. V dropped 5 bases and J dropped 7 bases, with 11 bases sitting between them. CDR3 length: 12 amino acids. The CDR3 reads CASSLGVVTQYF. CDR3 coding DNA: TGTGCCAGCAGTCTAGGGGTGGTGACCCAGTACTTC. Supplemented by reference TRBV28 and TRBJ2-5, the full variable domain reads DVKVTQSSRYLVKRTGEKVFLECVQDMDHENMFWYRQDPGLGLRLIYFSYDVKMKEKGDIPEGYSVSREKKERFSLILESASTNQTSMYLCASSLGVVTQYFGPGTRLLVL.

In regard to this clone: The germline gene is not matched at one end of the junction; a read error may be the cause. The V gene is TRBV10-3, the J gene TRBJ2-2; D is possibly TRBD1 or TRBD2 (5 bases each). CDR1 ENHRY and CDR2 SYGVKD come from the germline V gene. The CDR3 has 19 residues. The CDR3 region has the DNA TGTGCCATAGCAGAGAGGGACCAGCAAACCTTAAGGAACCCCGGGGAGCTGTTTTTT. This sequence encodes CAIAERDQQTLRNPGELFF.

The V and J genes are TRBV23-1 and TRBJ2-7; 9 bases agree with TRBD1. TRBV23-1 belongs to the ORF category, with a function that is uncertain. V trimming: 4 bases; J trimming: 7 bases; junction bases outside the gene matches: 8. The CDR3 covers 14 residues. The CDR3 nucleotides are TGCGCCAGCAGTCCCCAACAGGGGGCGCGGGAGCAGTACTTC. The encoded protein is CASSPQQGAREQYF.

In its sample, this clone was seen once. The chain links TRBV5-1 to TRBJ2-2; D possibly corresponds to TRBD1 (6 bases). This CDR3 spans 18 amino acids. The V and J ends lost 3 bases and 1 base respectively, with 19 bases between them. Germline values: CDR1 SGHRS, CDR2 YFSETQ. CDR3 DNA sequence: TGCGCCAGCAGCTCCTTTAGCCCGGACAGATTGAACACCGGGGAGCTGTTTTTT. It codes for CASSSFSPDRLNTGELFF. The full variable domain, rest sourced from reference TRBV5-1 and TRBJ2-2, is KAGVTQTPRYLIKTRGQQVTLSCSPISGHRSVSWYQQTPGQGLQFLFEYFSETQRNKGNFPGRFSGRQFSNSRSEMNVSTLELGDSALYLCASSSFSPDRLNTGELFFGEGSRLTVL.

The genes are TRBV19 and TRBJ1-1; no reliable D call. V dropped 5 bases and J dropped 11 bases, with 9 bases sitting between them. In germline, CDR1 is LNHDA, CDR2 SQIVND (reference sequence). This CDR3 has 10 residues. This CDR3 reads CASSQDAAFF. CDR3 bases: TGTGCCAGTAGTCAGGACGCGGCTTTCTTT.

The chain employs TRBV7-3 and TRBJ2-5; D tentatively fits TRBD1 or TRBD2 (5 bases each). Trimming pared 1 base from V and 0 bases from J, leaving 12 bases between. Germline CDR1 and CDR2: SGHTA and FQGTGA. This CDR3 is built from 16 residues. CDR3: CASSLNRRGHQETQYF. CDR3 in DNA: TGTGCCAGCAGCTTAAATCGTCGGGGCCACCAAGAGACCCAGTACTTC.

V is TRBV7-9 and J is TRBJ2-2; TRBD2 aligns across 8 bases. The V segment lost 4 bases and the J segment 5 bases; nucleotides outside the gene matches: 3. CDR1 and CDR2 from the germline V gene are SEHNR and FQNEAQ (reference sequence). The CDR3 has 14 amino acids. The CDR3 DNA is TGTGCCAGCAGCTCGGGACTAGAAACCGGGGAGCTGTTTTTT. Its translation is CASSSGLETGELFF.

This rearrangement joins TRBV6-6 to TRBJ1-5; a possible D gene is TRBD1 (5 bases). Germline V lookup: CDR1 MNHNY, CDR2 SVGAGI (reference sequence). CDR3 length: 15 residues. V lost 7 bases to trimming and J lost 4 bases, with 17 bases between them. The CDR3 region is CASTLSQGFNQPQHF. CDR3 DNA sequence: TGTGCCAGCACCCTGTCTCAGGGCTTTAATCAGCCCCAGCATTTT.

V gene TRBV11-2 combines with J gene TRBJ2-3; possible D gene TRBD2, 6 bases. Between the trimmed V and J ends, which lost 1 base and 1 base, there was a span of 12 bases. Germline-derived CDR1 and CDR2 are SGHAT and FQNNGV. The CDR3 loop spans 16 amino acids. The CDR3 sequence is CASSLGGSGGTDTQYF. The CDR3 nucleotides read TGTGCCAGCAGCTTAGGTGGTAGCGGAGGCACAGATACGCAGTATTTT.

V usage is TRBV18 and J usage is TRBJ2-7, with D possibly TRBD1 on 5 matching bases. Germline V lookup: CDR1 KGHSH, CDR2 LQKENI. V was pared by 8 bases and J by 3 bases, with 17 bases between. The CDR3 contains 14 residues. CDR3 region: CASLEGQGIYEQYF. CDR3 nucleotide sequence: TGTGCCAGCCTGGAAGGGCAGGGTATCTACGAGCAGTACTTC.

The chain employs TRBV4-1 and TRBJ1-5; a weak D match, TRBD1 (5 bases). CDR3 size: 16 residues. The germline V and J ends were trimmed by 0 bases and 3 bases, with 12 bases remaining between them. CDR1 is MGHRA, CDR2 YSYEKL, per germline. The CDR3 DNA follows: TGCGCCAGCAGCCAAGATCCAGGGTTAAACAATCAGCCCCAGCATTTT. It translates to CASSQDPGLNNQPQHF.

This chain uses TRBV9 with TRBJ1-3, with TRBD1 as a possible D gene (6 bases). Germline V gene sequence: CDR1 SGDLS, CDR2 YYNGEE. V lost 3 bases and J 1 base, leaving 11 bases between the germline ends. The CDR3 is 15 residues long. The CDR3 coding sequence is TGTGCCAGCAGCGAAAGCAGGGGATCTGGAAACACCATATATTTT. Its protein product is CASSESRGSGNTIYF. The complete variable domain, with remaining parts taken from reference TRBV9 and TRBJ1-3, reads DSGVTQTPKHLITATGQRVTLRCSPRSGDLSVYWYQQSLDQGLQFLIQYYNGEERAKGNILERFSAQQFPDLHSELNLSSLELGDSALYFCASSESRGSGNTIYFGEGSWLTVV.

Here the CDR3 reads CASSPSGGATDTQYF. DNA of the CDR3: TGTGCCAGCAGCCCTAGCGGGGGGGCCACAGATACGCAGTATTTT. This rearrangement joins TRBV5-4 to TRBJ2-3; 12 bases are a match to TRBD2. The CDR3 totals 15 residues. J gave up 2 bases and V 4 bases, and 2 bases lay outside the gene matches. Germline CDR1 SGHNT, CDR2 YYREEE (reference sequence).